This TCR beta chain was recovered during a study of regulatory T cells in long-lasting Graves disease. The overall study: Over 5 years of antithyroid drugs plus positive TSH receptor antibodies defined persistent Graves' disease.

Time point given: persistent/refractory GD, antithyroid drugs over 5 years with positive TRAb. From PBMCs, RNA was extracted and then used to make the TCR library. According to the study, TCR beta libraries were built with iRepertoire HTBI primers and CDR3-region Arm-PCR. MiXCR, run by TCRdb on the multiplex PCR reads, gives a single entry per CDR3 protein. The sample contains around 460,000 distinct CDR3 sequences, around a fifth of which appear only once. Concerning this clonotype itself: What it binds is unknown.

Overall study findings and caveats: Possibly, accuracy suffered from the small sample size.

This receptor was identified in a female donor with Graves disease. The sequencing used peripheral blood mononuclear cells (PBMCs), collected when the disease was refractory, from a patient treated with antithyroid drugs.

CDR3 sequence: CASTLSVRIVFF. The CDR3, as DNA: TGTGCCAGCACTCTTTCAGTTCGGATAGTGTTTTTT. V usage is TRBV2 and J usage is TRBJ1-4, with D unclear. CDR1 is SNHLY, CDR2 FYNNEI, per germline. This CDR3 has 12 residues. Trimming took off 7 bases at V and 15 bases at J, with 18 bases between the two ends.